Listed here is a single T cell receptor beta chain. TCRdb keeps only in-frame clones here, not all; method: immunoSEQ multiplex PCR. The sample has about 100,000 clones; about 88% are singletons. Germline V gene lookup returns CDR1 SGHRS and CDR2 YFSETQ. This CDR3 has 15 residues. V gave up 4 bases and J gave up 0 bases, with 8 bases separating them. These data originate in a study of blood T cell repertoires in COVID-19. In the study overall: COVID-19 samples, acute and convalescent, were from the United States, Italy and Spain.

The J gene is TRBJ1-6, the V gene TRBV5-1, with D uncertain. The receptor's source is a man younger than 40 in a cohort sampled during active COVID-19. Sample: peripheral blood. CDR3 DNA sequence: TGCGCCAGCAGCGTGGTGAGCTCCTATAATTCACCCCTCCACTTT. It yields the protein CASSVVSSYNSPLHF.